These 28 T cell receptor beta chains were sequenced from one sample in a study of response to subunit inactivated influenza vaccine. TCRdb analysed the RT-PCR reads with MiXCR anew, one entry per CDR3 protein. The data contain over 450,000 distinct CDR3 sequences, 10% to 15% of them seen just once; the ten biggest clones take up about 12%. The starting material was PBMCs from blood, obtained roughly 46 days after vaccination. These receptors originate from a man aged 50 to 60 who received an inactivated influenza vaccine.

The V and J genes are TRBV5-1 and TRBJ2-7, with a tentative D call TRBD2 (5 bases). Trimming cost V 4 bases and J 4 bases, with 12 bases left between them. Germline CDR1 SGHRS, CDR2 YFSETQ. CDR3 length equals 13 residues. The CDR3 DNA is TGCGCCAGCAGCACCGGGGAACCGTACGAGCAGTACTTC. Translation: CASSTGEPYEQYF.

The V and J genes are TRBV29-1 and TRBJ2-5; no clear D gene. The CDR3 is 13 residues long. CDR1 SQVTM and CDR2 ANQGSEA come from the germline V gene. Trimming cost V 2 bases and J 1 base, with 8 bases left between them. CDR3 sequence reads: CSVEFQVQETQYF. CDR3 DNA sequence: TGCAGCGTTGAATTTCAGGTCCAAGAGACCCAGTACTTC.

This clonotype was detected ten times or more. V usage is TRBV12-3 or TRBV12-4 and J usage is TRBJ2-3; D unresolved. V was clipped by 2 bases and J by 2 bases, with 8 bases between them. The CDR3 length is 14 residues. CDR3 DNA sequence: TGTGCCAGCAGTTTATGGGATTTCACAGATACGCAGTATTTT. Translation gives CASSLWDFTDTQYF.

Ten or more counts support this clonotype. CDR3 bases: TGTGCCAGCAGCCAAGGGTCGGGGGCAGAGACCCAGTACTTC. This gives the protein CASSQGSGAETQYF. The V and J genes are TRBV4-2 and TRBJ2-5, with D possibly being TRBD1 or TRBD2 (6 bases each). Germline loops: CDR1 LGHNA, CDR2 YNFKEQ. V lost 1 base and J 4 bases, leaving 10 bases between the germline ends. The CDR3 has 14 residues.

The rearrangement uses TRBV24-1 and TRBJ2-2; 7 bases line up with TRBD1. Per germline, CDR1 KGHDR and CDR2 SFDVKD. Unmatched junction bases numbered 8, after V lost 6 bases and J lost 2 bases. CDR3 length: 16 residues. DNA for the CDR3: TGTGCCACCAGTACGACAGGGACCTTTAACACCGGGGAGCTGTTTTTT. Amino acid sequence: CATSTTGTFNTGELFF.

This clonotype was recorded a few times. The chain is built from TRBV20-1 and TRBJ1-4; D is possibly TRBD1 (5 bases). V was cut by 6 bases and J by 5 bases, with 19 bases left in between. Per germline, CDR1 DFQATT and CDR2 SNEGSKA (reference sequence). This CDR3 spans 15 amino acids. The CDR3, as DNA: TGCAGTGCCGCGGAAAAGGGGAGGTTGAATGAAAAACTGTTTTTT. It specifies CSAAEKGRLNEKLFF.

The chain links TRBV6-2 or TRBV6-3 to TRBJ2-2, with TRBD2 matching 7 bases. The CDR3 is 18 residues long. V trimming: 2 bases; J trimming: 5 bases; junction bases outside the gene matches: 14. In germline, CDR1 is MNHEY, CDR2 SVGEGT. Written as DNA, the CDR3 is TGTGCCAGCAGTTACCTCGCCGGGGTGAATAGCGGGACCGGGGAGCTGTTTTTT. Translation gives CASSYLAGVNSGTGELFF.

This clonotype was detected a few times. This rearrangement joins TRBV7-2 to TRBJ2-4; 7 bases fit TRBD2. There are 15 residues in the CDR3. Trimming removed 3 bases from V and 5 bases from J; junction bases left unmatched: 7. The germline CDR1 and CDR2 sequences are SGHTA and FQGNSA. The CDR3 sequence is CASSFMGREENIQYF. The CDR3 nucleotides read TGTGCCAGCAGCTTCATGGGGAGGGAGGAAAACATTCAGTACTTC.

This clonotype has more than one count but fewer than ten. The chain joins TRBV10-2 to TRBJ1-1; D uncertain. Germline loops: CDR1 WSHSY, CDR2 SAAADI. The CDR3 sequence is 13 residues long. V lost 5 bases to trimming and J lost 1 base, with 8 bases between them. The CDR3: CASSQQENTEAFF. The CDR3 coding sequence is TGCGCCAGCAGTCAACAAGAGAACACTGAAGCTTTCTTT.

This chain uses TRBV20-1 with TRBJ2-7; D is perhaps TRBD1 or TRBD2 (5 bases each). Trimming stripped 4 bases from V and 1 base from J, with 11 bases between. Germline CDR1 and CDR2: DFQATT and SNEGSKA (reference sequence). There are 13 residues in the CDR3. CDR3 protein: CSATGRESYEQYF. The DNA of the CDR3 is TGCAGTGCTACCGGCAGGGAGTCCTACGAGCAGTACTTC.

This clonotype was picked up many times. The gene calls are TRBV10-3 and TRBJ2-1, with 9 bases matching TRBD1. Germline-derived CDR1 and CDR2 are ENHRY and SYGVKD. V lost 9 bases and J lost 8; bases outside the gene matches: 11. This CDR3 is built from 14 residues. In nucleotides, the CDR3 is TGTGCCATTCTTCGACAGGGGGGCACCGATGAGCAGTTCTTC. It yields the protein CAILRQGGTDEQFF.

This clonotype was seen ten or more times. The chain employs TRBV20-1 and TRBJ2-1; 9 bases align to TRBD2. V gave up 5 bases and J gave up 8 bases; unmatched junction bases: 7. Germline V CDR1 and CDR2: DFQATT, SNEGSKA (reference sequence). The CDR3 totals 13 residues. The CDR3 bases are TGCAGTGCTTGGCGGGGGGGCGGGCATGAGCAGTTCTTC. It encodes CSAWRGGGHEQFF.

V and J are TRBV7-9 and TRBJ2-5; TRBD2 is a possible D gene (6 bases). Between the trimmed V and J ends, which lost 4 bases and 7 bases, there was a span of 16 bases. Germline CDR1 SEHNR, CDR2 FQNEAQ (reference sequence). This CDR3 has 14 amino acids. The CDR3 loop is CASSSDRGSRTQYF. The CDR3 DNA is TGTGCCAGCAGCTCCGACCGGGGGTCGCGGACCCAGTACTTC.

This sequence joins TRBV7-9 and TRBJ2-7, with D tentatively TRBD2 (5 bases). V was clipped by 5 bases and J by 3 bases, with 8 bases between them. Germline V CDR1 and CDR2: SEHNR, FQNEAQ (reference sequence). CDR3 size: 12 residues. CDR3 bases: TGTGCCAGCAGCACGGGGTTCTACGAGCAGTACTTC. Its translation: CASSTGFYEQYF.

In this sample, this clonotype turned up a few times. The J gene is TRBJ1-2, the V gene TRBV20-1, with D possibly matching TRBD1 (5 bases). Germline CDR1 and CDR2: DFQATT and SNEGSKA (reference sequence). V gave up 5 bases and J gave up 3 bases, with 13 bases separating them. The CDR3 has 13 amino acids. The CDR3 nucleotides are TGCAGTGCTCGAAGACCGGGGGACTATGGCTACACCTTC. The encoded protein is CSARRPGDYGYTF.

This clonotype has a handful of counts. This sequence joins TRBV29-1 and TRBJ1-1; 7 bases align to TRBD1. J gave up 1 base and V 7 bases, and 12 bases lay outside the gene matches. There are 15 residues in the CDR3. CDR1 and CDR2 from the germline V gene are SQVTM and ANQGSEA. The CDR3 here is CSAIGTTGTNTEAFF. The CDR3 DNA reads TGCAGCGCTATTGGGACGACAGGGACGAACACTGAAGCTTTCTTT.

The chain recombines TRBV7-8 with TRBJ2-3; TRBD2 matches at 7 bases. V was pared by 2 bases and J by 0 bases, with 8 bases of the junction left unmatched. This CDR3 spans 17 amino acids. Germline values: CDR1 SGHVS, CDR2 FQNEAQ. This chain's CDR3 is CASSLLGSGPSTDTQYF. The CDR3 DNA reads TGTGCCAGCAGCTTACTGGGTAGCGGGCCCAGCACAGATACGCAGTATTTT.

This clonotype has a handful of counts. The chain combines TRBV20-1 with TRBJ1-5; D remains ambiguous. This CDR3 spans 13 amino acids. CDR1 is DFQATT and CDR2 is SNEGSKA in the germline V gene (reference sequence). The ends were cut back, 5 bases at V and 4 bases at J, with 12 bases in the middle. The CDR3 sequence: CSASGRRNQPQHF. The CDR3, as DNA: TGCAGTGCTTCTGGACGGAGAAATCAGCCCCAGCATTTT.

The chain recombines TRBV5-5 with TRBJ1-5, with a possible D match to TRBD1 (5 bases). V was shortened by 4 bases and J by 0 bases, with 8 bases between the two germline ends. CDR1 is SGHKS, CDR2 YYEKEE, per germline (reference sequence). The CDR3 loop spans 14 amino acids. The DNA for the CDR3 is TGTGCCAGCAGCGTAGGACATAGCAATCAGCCCCAGCATTTT. Translated, it gives CASSVGHSNQPQHF.

This clonotype was detected ten times or more. This sequence joins TRBV12-3 or TRBV12-4 and TRBJ1-3; no clear D gene. The CDR3 is made up of 13 amino acids. Deletions cut 5 bases from V and 4 bases from J, with 9 bases between. CDR3 sequence: CASSLPTGNTIYF. CDR3 DNA sequence: TGTGCCAGCAGTCTTCCGACAGGAAACACCATATATTTT.

V and J are TRBV12-3 or TRBV12-4 and TRBJ2-2; TRBD1 agrees at 7 bases. The CDR3 totals 15 residues. V was clipped by 6 bases and J by 4 bases; unmatched bases: 8. CDR3 in amino acids: CASSPSGGITGELFF. In nucleotides, the CDR3 is TGTGCCAGCAGCCCCTCAGGGGGAATCACCGGGGAGCTGTTTTTT.

Comments on this clonotype: A clone one base away is much larger, so this may be a read error. CDR3 in amino acids: CASGPYYGQHQETQYF. The CDR3 bases are TGTGCCAGCGGGCCTTACTACGGACAGCACCAGGAGACCCAGTACTTC. This chain uses TRBV6-1 with TRBJ2-5, with D perhaps TRBD1 (6 bases). The CDR3 is made up of 16 amino acids. CDR1 MNHNS and CDR2 SASEGT come from the germline V gene.

In this sample, this clonotype turned up a few times. The gene calls are TRBV12-3 or TRBV12-4 and TRBJ1-1; TRBD1 matches 11 bases. The CDR3 extends over 14 amino acids. With 4 bases clipped from V and 7 bases from J, the junction kept 5 bases outside the gene matches. The CDR3 bases are TGTGCCAGCAGTTCTCGGACAGGGGGCATTGAAGCTTTCTTT. This encodes CASSSRTGGIEAFF.

This clonotype was picked up a small number of times. The chain carries TRBV4-1 and TRBJ1-4; no firm D call. Germline V gene data show CDR1 as MGHRA and CDR2 as YSYEKL. Trimming stripped 3 bases from V and 5 bases from J, with 22 bases between. CDR3 length: 18 amino acids. The CDR3 sequence is CASSQPQTRSPSNEKLFF. Written as DNA, the CDR3 is TGCGCCAGCAGCCAGCCTCAGACACGATCCCCCTCAAATGAAAAACTGTTTTTT.

The chain uses TRBV5-1 and TRBJ2-1, with 16 bases aligning to TRBD2. J gave up 6 bases and V 4 bases, and 7 bases lay outside the gene matches. CDR3 length: 17 residues. CDR1 and CDR2 from the germline V gene are SGHRS and YFSETQ. The CDR3 bases are TGCGCCAGCAGCACGGGACTAGCGGGGGGGCCTCGCAATGAGCAGTTCTTC. This gives the protein CASSTGLAGGPRNEQFF.

The V call is TRBV7-3, the J call TRBJ2-1; D remains ambiguous. From germline, CDR1 is SGHTA and CDR2 FQGTGA. The V end was cut by 5 bases, the J end by 5 bases, with 19 bases between. The CDR3 consists of 16 residues. As DNA, the CDR3 is TGTGCCAGCAGCCCCGGCTTACCCGGAGTCGACAATGAGCAGTTCTTC. Its protein is CASSPGLPGVDNEQFF.

This clonotype was counted between two and nine times. The chain combines TRBV6-1 with TRBJ2-3, with a possible D match to TRBD2 (6 bases). Trimming took 6 bases from V and 1 from J, leaving 14 bases between them. The CDR3 consists of 15 residues. CDR1 is MNHNS, CDR2 SASEGT, per germline. CDR3 nucleotides: TGTGCCAGCAGCGTCGCCGCGGGGCGCACAGATACGCAGTATTTT. Protein product: CASSVAAGRTDTQYF.

This clonotype was counted a few times. The J gene is TRBJ1-1, the V gene TRBV7-9; D is unclear. CDR1 and CDR2 from the germline V gene are SEHNR and FQNEAQ (reference sequence). The V gene lost 4 bases and the J gene lost 7 bases, with 13 bases spanning the gap. This CDR3 region has 13 residues. This chain's CDR3 is CASSSISGNEAFF. CDR3 DNA: TGTGCCAGCAGCTCCATCAGTGGAAATGAAGCTTTCTTT.